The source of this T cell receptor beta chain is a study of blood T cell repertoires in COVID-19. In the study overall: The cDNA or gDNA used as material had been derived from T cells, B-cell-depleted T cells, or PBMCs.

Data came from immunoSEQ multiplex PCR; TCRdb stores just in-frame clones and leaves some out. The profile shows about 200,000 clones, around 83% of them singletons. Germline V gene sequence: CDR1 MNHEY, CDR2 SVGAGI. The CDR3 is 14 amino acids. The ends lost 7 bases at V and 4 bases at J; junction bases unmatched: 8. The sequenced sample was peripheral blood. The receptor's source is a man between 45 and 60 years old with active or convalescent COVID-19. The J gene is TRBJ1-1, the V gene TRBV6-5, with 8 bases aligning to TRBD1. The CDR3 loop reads CASTAWTGSTEAFF. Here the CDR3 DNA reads TGTGCCAGCACTGCCTGGACAGGGAGCACTGAAGCTTTCTTT.